This TCR beta chain was documented in a study of blood T cell repertoires in COVID-19. Study-level background: Material from acute and convalescent COVID-19 was sourced from the United States, Italy and Spain. PBMCs, B-cell-depleted T cells, or T cells provided the cDNA or gDNA that made up the material.

V was cut by 2 bases and J by 2 bases, with 13 bases left in between. This CDR3 is 16 amino acids long. Germline V gene lookup returns CDR1 MNHNS and CDR2 SASEGT. In the authors' methods: Amplified reference gene primers provided the basis for estimating nucleated cell counts. The data were produced by immunoSEQ multiplex PCR, yet TCRdb's version contains in-frame clones alone and is incomplete. V and J calls and clone size are copied from that table; D and trimming were computed from the DNA. The data show 95,000 to 110,000 clones, around 86% seen once. Input material: peripheral blood. The clonotype originates from a middle-aged man with acute or convalescent COVID-19. V and J are TRBV6-1 and TRBJ2-1; D is perhaps TRBD1 (6 bases). The CDR3 DNA is TGTGCCAGCAGTGAACAGGGGAACCAAGCCTACAATGAGCAGTTCTTC. The encoded protein is CASSEQGNQAYNEQFF.